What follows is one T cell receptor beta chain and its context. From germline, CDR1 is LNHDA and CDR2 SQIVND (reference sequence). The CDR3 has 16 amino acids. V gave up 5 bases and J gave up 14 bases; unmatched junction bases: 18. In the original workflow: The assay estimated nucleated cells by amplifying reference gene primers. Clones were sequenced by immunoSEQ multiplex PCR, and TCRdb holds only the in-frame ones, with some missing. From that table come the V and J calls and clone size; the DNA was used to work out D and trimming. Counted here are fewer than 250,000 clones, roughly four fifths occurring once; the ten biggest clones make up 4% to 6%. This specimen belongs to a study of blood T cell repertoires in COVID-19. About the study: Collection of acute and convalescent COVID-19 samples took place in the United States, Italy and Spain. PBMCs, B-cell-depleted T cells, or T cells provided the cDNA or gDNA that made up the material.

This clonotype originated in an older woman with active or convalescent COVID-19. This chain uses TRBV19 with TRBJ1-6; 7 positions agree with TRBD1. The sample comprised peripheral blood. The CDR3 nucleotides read TGTGCCAGTAGTCCGCTCACAGGGAACAGGGGATGGGCCCTCCACTTT. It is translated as CASSPLTGNRGWALHF.